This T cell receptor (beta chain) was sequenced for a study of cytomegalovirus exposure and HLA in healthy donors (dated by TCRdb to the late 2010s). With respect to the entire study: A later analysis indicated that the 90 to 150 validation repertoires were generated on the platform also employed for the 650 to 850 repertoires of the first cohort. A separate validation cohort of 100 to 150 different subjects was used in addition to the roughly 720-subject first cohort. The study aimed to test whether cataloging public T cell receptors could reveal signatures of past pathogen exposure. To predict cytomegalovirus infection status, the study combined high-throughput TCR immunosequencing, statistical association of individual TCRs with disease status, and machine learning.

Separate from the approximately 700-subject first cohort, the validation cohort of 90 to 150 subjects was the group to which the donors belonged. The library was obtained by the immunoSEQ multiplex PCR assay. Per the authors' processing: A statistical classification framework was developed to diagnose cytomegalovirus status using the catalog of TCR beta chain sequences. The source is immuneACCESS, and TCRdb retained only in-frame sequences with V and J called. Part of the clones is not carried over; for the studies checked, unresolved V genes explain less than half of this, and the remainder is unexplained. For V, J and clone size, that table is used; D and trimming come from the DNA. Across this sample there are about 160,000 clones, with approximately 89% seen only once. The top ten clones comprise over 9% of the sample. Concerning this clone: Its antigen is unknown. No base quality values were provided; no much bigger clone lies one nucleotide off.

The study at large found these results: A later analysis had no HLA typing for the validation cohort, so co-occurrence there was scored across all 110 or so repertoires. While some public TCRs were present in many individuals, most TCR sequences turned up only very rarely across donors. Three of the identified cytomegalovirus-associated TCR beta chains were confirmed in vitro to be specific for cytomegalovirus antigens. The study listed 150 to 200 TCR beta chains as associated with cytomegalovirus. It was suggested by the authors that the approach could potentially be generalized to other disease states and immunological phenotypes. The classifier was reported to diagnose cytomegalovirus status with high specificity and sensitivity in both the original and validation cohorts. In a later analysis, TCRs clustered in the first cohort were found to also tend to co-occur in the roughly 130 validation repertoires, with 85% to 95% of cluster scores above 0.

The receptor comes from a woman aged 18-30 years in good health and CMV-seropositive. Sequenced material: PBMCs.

The bases are TGTGCCAGCAGTCGAACTCGGACAGGGTGGAACGAGCAGTACTTC. This yields the protein CASSRTRTGWNEQYF. Recombination connected TRBV6-6 to TRBJ2-7, with TRBD1 matching 8 junction bases. As encoded in the germline V gene (reference sequence), CDR1 is MNHNY while CDR2 is SVGAGI. Germline trimming: 5 bases from V, 5 bases from J; junction bases outside gene matches: 11. Its CDR3 holds 15 amino acids, cysteine through phenylalanine. Left in the record is the CDR3 DNA by itself, 45 bases read in frame from the first base.